A single sample gave rise to the 5 T cell receptor beta chains below, sequenced in a study of post-analysis software for immune sequencing data. For these TCRs, the target antigens are not known. General study points: Compared with controls, patients had more of about 5 TRBV segments, including TRBV5-6, TRBV5-1 and TRBV20-1.

Prepared libraries of TCR beta cDNA carried unique molecular identifiers. TCRdb processed the PCR reads anew with MiXCR; each CDR3 protein has one entry. The data contain 820,000 or so distinct CDR3 sequences, roughly 50% of them singletons. The sample consisted of blood. The receptors were sampled from a girl aged 10 to 17 with multiple sclerosis.

The CDR3 nucleotides are TGTGCCAGCAGCCAAGCGGGCCCAGACCCCTATGGCTACACCTTC. Amino acid sequence: CASSQAGPDPYGYTF. The chain joins TRBV4-2 to TRBJ1-2; D call uncertain. V was cut by 1 base and J by 4 bases, with 13 bases left in between. This CDR3 comprises 15 residues. CDR1 and CDR2 (germline): LGHNA, YNFKEQ.

This clonotype was observed a handful of times. CDR3 amino acids: CSVGPGQRLNTEAFF. The DNA for the CDR3 is TGCAGCGTTGGACCGGGACAAAGACTGAACACTGAAGCTTTCTTT. The chain employs TRBV29-1 and TRBJ1-1; D is possibly TRBD1 (6 bases). The germline V gene encodes CDR1 SQVTM and CDR2 ANQGSEA. Deletions cut 4 bases from V and 0 bases from J, with 15 bases between. This CDR3 comprises 15 residues. Full variable domain (rest looked up from reference TRBV29-1 and TRBJ1-1): SAVISQKPSRDICQRGTSLTIQCQVDSQVTMMFWYRQQPGQSLTLIATANQGSEATYESGFVIDKFPISRPNLTFSTLTVSNMSPEDSSIYLCSVGPGQRLNTEAFFGQGTRLTVV.

The table lists this clonotype with a few counts. V and J are TRBV9 and TRBJ2-6, with D uncertain. CDR1 SGDLS and CDR2 YYNGEE come from the germline V gene. This CDR3 is 14 amino acids long. V was clipped by 2 bases and J by 2 bases, with 5 bases between them. In DNA, the CDR3 is TGTGCCAGCAGCGTTGGACCTGGGGCCAACGTCCTGACTTTC. This codes for CASSVGPGANVLTF.

A few counts support this clonotype. The chain links TRBV30 to TRBJ2-5; 10 bases match TRBD2. The CDR3 extends over 15 amino acids. V shed 3 bases, J shed 4 bases, and the junction held 8 bases outside the gene matches. Looked up from germline, CDR1 is GTSNPN and CDR2 is SVGIG (reference sequence). The CDR3 loop is CAWSLLAGEAETQYF. The CDR3, as DNA: TGTGCCTGGAGCCTGCTAGCGGGAGAGGCAGAGACCCAGTACTTC.

Written as DNA, the CDR3 is TGTGCCAGCAGTACCAGGGGGTTAGATACGCAGTATTTT. Amino acid sequence: CASSTRGLDTQYF. The chain is built from TRBV12-3 or TRBV12-4 and TRBJ2-3, with 7 bases lining up with TRBD1. The CDR3 extends over 13 amino acids. V gave up 5 bases and J gave up 5 bases; unmatched junction bases: 4.